One sample yielded the 26 T cell receptor beta chains listed below, sequenced in a study of neurological immune-mediated disorders. From the 5' RACE reads, TCRdb called clonotypes with MiXCR, one entry per CDR3 protein. The repertoire holds roughly 100,000 distinct CDR3 sequences, with roughly 3.3% as singletons. Input material: PBMCs. The receptors shown here come from a woman aged 45-59 years with multiple sclerosis.

This clonotype was seen many times. The genes are TRBV20-1 and TRBJ1-4, with 9 bases matching TRBD1. This CDR3 comprises 14 residues. The J segment lost 10 bases and the V segment lost 3 bases, leaving 9 bases of the junction unmatched. Germline CDR1 and CDR2: DFQATT and SNEGSKA (reference sequence). This CDR3 is CSASTGGLGGKLFF. The CDR3 nucleotides are TGCAGTGCTAGCACAGGGGGCTTGGGAGGAAAACTGTTTTTT.

This clonotype came up many times. The chain joins TRBV20-1 to TRBJ1-2; no firm D call. V was pared by 6 bases and J by 8 bases, with 13 bases between. The CDR3 runs to 11 residues. Germline CDR1 is DFQATT and CDR2 is SNEGSKA (reference sequence). The CDR3 coding sequence is TGCAGTGCACCACACTCCGGGGGCTACACCTTC. This sequence encodes CSAPHSGGYTF.

The sample holds many counts of this clonotype. The chain combines TRBV5-6 with TRBJ1-2, with TRBD1 as a possible D gene (6 bases). The CDR3 length is 17 residues. Trimming shortened V by 3 bases and J by 0 bases, and 18 bases separated the two germline ends. Germline CDR1 reads SGHDT; CDR2 reads YYEEEE. Written as DNA, the CDR3 is TGTGCCAGCAGCTCGTTAGACAGGCCGACCGCTAACTATGGCTACACCTTC. Translated: CASSSLDRPTANYGYTF.

This clonotype was seen many times. This rearrangement joins TRBV7-2 to TRBJ1-1, with D perhaps matching TRBD1 (5 bases). Germline CDR1 is SGHTA and CDR2 is FQGNSA. Trimming removed 6 bases at V and 0 bases at J, with 11 bases between. The CDR3 is 14 residues long. The CDR3 coding sequence is TGTGCCAGCAGGACACGGGGCGTGAACACTGAAGCTTTCTTT. Translating it yields CASRTRGVNTEAFF.

Regarding this clonotype: It may be a read error: a sequence one base away is much more abundant. The chain couples TRBV10-3 to TRBJ1-5; D perhaps matches TRBD1 (6 bases). This CDR3 has 15 residues. The germline gives CDR1 ENHRY, CDR2 SYGVKD. This CDR3 reads CATASGGSGNQHQHF. The DNA for the CDR3 is TGTGCCACTGCATCCGGGGGCAGTGGCAATCAGCACCAGCATTTT.

Many counts were recorded for this clonotype. The chain joins TRBV14 to TRBJ2-7; 7 positions match TRBD1. This CDR3 region has 17 residues. The V and J ends lost 1 base and 4 bases, in that order; junction bases with no gene match: 13. Germline V gene data show CDR1 as SGHDN and CDR2 as FVKESK. Here the CDR3 DNA reads TGTGCCAGCAGCCAAGGGACAGGATATTCGAGACGGTACGAGCAGTACTTC. Encoded protein: CASSQGTGYSRRYEQYF.

This clonotype was detected many times. The chain has TRBV5-1 and TRBJ2-7; 9 nucleotides match TRBD1. This CDR3 has 15 amino acids. V trimming: 0 bases; J trimming: 7 bases; junction bases outside the gene matches: 8. Germline CDR1 and CDR2: SGHRS and YFSETQ. This CDR3 reads CASSLDGQGMREQYF. CDR3 coding DNA: TGCGCCAGCAGCTTGGATGGACAGGGGATGAGGGAGCAGTACTTC.

This clonotype appeared a few times. This may be a read error, as it is one base from a much larger clone. V gene TRBV20-1 combines with J gene TRBJ2-7; a possible D gene is TRBD1 (6 bases). Germline CDR1 is DFQATT and CDR2 is SNEGSKA (reference sequence). This CDR3 is built from 12 residues. CDR3 nucleotide sequence: TGCAGTGCCCCCTTACAGGGCTACGAGCAGAACTTC. Protein product: CSAPLQGYEQNF.

On this clonotype: Being one base from a much bigger clone, this may be a read error. The genes are TRBV2 and TRBJ2-2; D not resolved. Germline V lookup: CDR1 SNHLY, CDR2 FYNNEI. Trimming removed 6 bases from V and 2 bases from J, with 13 bases in between. CDR3 length: 15 amino acids. CDR3 in DNA: TGTGCCAGCAGCTACGGTGGTACAAACACCGGGGAGCTGTTTTTT. Protein product: CASSYGGTNTGELFF.

This clonotype was observed many times. The genes are TRBV14 and TRBJ1-1, with D unclear. The V gene lost 4 bases and the J gene lost 5 bases, with 11 bases spanning the gap. This CDR3 has 13 residues. Germline assignment: CDR1 SGHDN and CDR2 FVKESK. In DNA, the CDR3 is TGTGCCAGCAGCCGCGTCTTTGGGACTGAAGCTTTCTTT. It is translated as CASSRVFGTEAFF.

This clonotype showed up many times. The chain uses TRBV20-1 and TRBJ2-3, with TRBD1 matching over 7 bases. The CDR3 consists of 15 residues. Per germline, CDR1 DFQATT and CDR2 SNEGSKA (reference sequence). Germline trimming cut 0 bases from V and 4 bases from J; bases unmatched to any gene: 7. DNA of the CDR3: TGCAGTGCTAGAGATCCGGGACAGTTAGCAGATACGCAGTATTTT. Its translation is CSARDPGQLADTQYF.

This clonotype was seen ten or more times. The chain is built from TRBV12-3 or TRBV12-4 and TRBJ1-2, with D possibly matching TRBD1 (5 bases). Trimming shortened V by 3 bases and J by 0 bases, and 11 bases separated the two germline ends. CDR3 size: 15 residues. The CDR3 loop is CASSLGHEANYGYTF. The CDR3 DNA is TGTGCCAGCAGTTTGGGGCACGAAGCTAACTATGGCTACACCTTC.

Ten or more counts support this clonotype. The rearrangement uses TRBV7-9 and TRBJ1-1; D unclear. Germline CDR1 is SEHNR and CDR2 is FQNEAQ (reference sequence). V was shortened by 7 bases and J by 1 base, with 10 bases between the two germline ends. There are 13 residues in the CDR3. This CDR3 reads CASTGSTNTEAFF. The DNA for the CDR3 is TGTGCCAGCACGGGCAGCACGAACACTGAAGCTTTCTTT.

This clonotype was observed a few times. The rearrangement joins TRBV20-1 to TRBJ2-1; TRBD1 matches 9 bases. The V gene end was trimmed by 6 bases and the J gene end by 0 bases; junction bases not matched to a gene: 3. The length of the CDR3 is 14 residues. Germline lookup yields CDR1 DFQATT and CDR2 SNEGSKA (reference sequence). The CDR3 region is CSALTGGSYNEQFF. The CDR3 DNA sequence: TGCAGTGCCCTGACAGGGGGCTCCTACAATGAGCAGTTCTTC.

This clonotype was seen at least ten times. The chain couples TRBV7-2 to TRBJ1-1, with D possibly matching TRBD1 (5 bases). The ends were cut back, 2 bases at V and 4 bases at J, with 11 bases in the middle. CDR3 length: 14 amino acids. CDR1 is SGHTA, CDR2 FQGNSA, per germline. The CDR3 nucleotides are TGTGCCAGCAGCTTATCGCAGGGAAGCACTGAAGCTTTCTTT. Protein product: CASSLSQGSTEAFF.

The chain is built from TRBV10-3 and TRBJ1-5; the match to TRBD1 covers 8 bases. V trimming: 8 bases; J trimming: 3 bases; junction bases outside the gene matches: 6. CDR3 length: 14 residues. The germline V gene encodes CDR1 ENHRY and CDR2 SYGVKD. CDR3 amino acids: CAIGGQDYNQPQHF. The CDR3 coding sequence is TGTGCCATCGGGGGACAGGACTACAATCAGCCCCAGCATTTT.

This clonotype was observed at least ten times. The chain combines TRBV5-6 with TRBJ1-1; 7 nucleotides align to TRBD1. Trimming took 3 bases from V and 10 from J; bases not matched to a gene: 9. Germline CDR1 is SGHDT and CDR2 is YYEEEE. This CDR3 has 13 residues. Here the CDR3 DNA reads TGTGCCAGCAGCTCGGGATTTGGGACAGTAGCTTTCTTT. Translation gives CASSSGFGTVAFF.

This clonotype was seen ten or more times. V and J are TRBV7-2 and TRBJ1-6; a weak D match, TRBD1 (5 bases). The V end lost 5 bases, the J end lost 5 bases, and 10 bases lay between the germline ends. The CDR3 contains 14 residues. From germline, CDR1 is SGHTA and CDR2 FQGNSA. CDR3 loop: CASSPGTNNSPLHF. DNA for the CDR3: TGTGCCAGCAGCCCCGGGACTAATAATTCACCCCTCCACTTT.

This clonotype was seen repeatedly, ten times or more. The V gene is TRBV12-3 or TRBV12-4, the J gene TRBJ1-5; unclear D gene. V was trimmed by 3 bases and J by 0 bases, leaving 12 bases between them. This CDR3 has 16 amino acids. The CDR3 region is CASSLGSVYSNQPQHF. The DNA for the CDR3 is TGTGCCAGCAGTTTGGGCAGCGTCTATAGCAATCAGCCCCAGCATTTT.

There are many counts of this clonotype. The chain uses TRBV20-1 and TRBJ1-1, with TRBD1 matching over 7 bases. J was trimmed by 0 bases and V by 4 bases; bases with no gene match: 8. The CDR3 runs to 15 residues. Germline CDR1 is DFQATT and CDR2 is SNEGSKA (reference sequence). The CDR3 coding sequence is TGCAGTGCTATACTACCACAGGGGTTGAACACTGAAGCTTTCTTT. Translation: CSAILPQGLNTEAFF.

Points on this clonotype: With a much larger clone just one base away, this may be a read error. The V and J genes are TRBV12-3 or TRBV12-4 and TRBJ2-2, with 7 nucleotides matching TRBD2. Trimming at V came to 6 bases and at J to 4 bases, leaving 14 bases not matched to a gene. The CDR3 sequence is 17 residues long. CDR3 bases: TGTGCCAGCAGGAATAATCTGGGGGGGTCGAGCACCGGGGAGCTGTTTTTT. It encodes CASRNNLGGSSTGELFF.

This clonotype has a count of ten or more. The chain has TRBV15 and TRBJ2-3; the match to TRBD2 covers 10 bases. Germline loops: CDR1 LNHNV, CDR2 YYDKDF (reference sequence). This CDR3 has 15 amino acids. V lost 3 bases and J lost 5; bases outside the gene matches: 5. The CDR3 sequence: CATSSSGLALDTQYF. The CDR3 nucleotides read TGTGCCACCAGCAGCTCGGGACTAGCGTTAGATACGCAGTATTTT. Full variable domain (remainder filled in from reference TRBV15 and TRBJ2-3): DAMVIQNPRYQVTQFGKPVTLSCSQTLNHNVMYWYQQKSSQAPKLLFHYYDKDFNNEADTPDNFQSRRPNTSFCFLDIRSPGLGDTAMYLCATSSSGLALDTQYFGPGTRLTVL.

This clonotype was detected many times. The CDR3 region is CASSPRQSMNTEAFF. The CDR3 bases are TGTGCCAGCAGCCCCCGACAGTCGATGAACACTGAAGCTTTCTTT. This chain uses TRBV9 with TRBJ1-1, with D tentatively TRBD1 (5 bases). The germline V and J ends were trimmed by 4 bases and 0 bases, with 13 bases remaining between them. This CDR3 contains 15 residues. Germline V gives CDR1 SGDLS, CDR2 YYNGEE.

This clonotype has at least ten counts. The V call is TRBV9, the J call TRBJ2-5; D may be TRBD2 (6 bases). Germline V gene sequence: CDR1 SGDLS, CDR2 YYNGEE. The CDR3 loop spans 15 amino acids. Trimming removed 3 bases at V and 5 bases at J, with 17 bases between. This chain's CDR3 is CASSGLDGGFETQYF. In DNA form, the CDR3 reads TGTGCCAGCAGCGGGCTGGACGGAGGGTTCGAGACCCAGTACTTC.

This clonotype was counted ten times or more. This chain links TRBV4-2 with TRBJ1-1, with 8 bases that match TRBD1. Germline V gene lookup returns CDR1 LGHNA and CDR2 YNFKEQ. The length of the CDR3 is 16 residues. V shed 1 base, J shed 3 bases, and the junction held 7 bases outside the gene matches. The CDR3 DNA follows: TGTGCCAGCAGCCAAGTCTCCCAGGGGGCTGACACTGAAGCTTTCTTT. Amino acid sequence: CASSQVSQGADTEAFF.

The V call is TRBV15, the J call TRBJ1-5; a possible D gene is TRBD1 (5 bases). Germline V gives CDR1 LNHNV, CDR2 YYDKDF (reference sequence). The CDR3 is 14 residues long. The V and J ends lost 3 bases and 11 bases respectively, with 17 bases between them. The CDR3 DNA reads TGTGCCACCAGCAGGCAGGGAGGCGAGAGGTCCCAGCATTTT. Translation gives CATSRQGGERSQHF.